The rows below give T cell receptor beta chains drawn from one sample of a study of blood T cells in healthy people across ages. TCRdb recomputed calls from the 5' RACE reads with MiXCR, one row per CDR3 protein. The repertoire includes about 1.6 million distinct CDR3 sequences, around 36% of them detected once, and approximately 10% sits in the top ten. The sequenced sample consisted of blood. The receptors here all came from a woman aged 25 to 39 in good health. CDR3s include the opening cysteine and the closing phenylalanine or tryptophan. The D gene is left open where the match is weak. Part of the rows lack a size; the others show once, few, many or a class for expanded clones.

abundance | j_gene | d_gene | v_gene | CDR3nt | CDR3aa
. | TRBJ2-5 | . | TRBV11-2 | TGTGCCAGCAGCTTAGCCCCCACAAGTCAAGAGACCCAGTACTTC | CASSLAPTSQETQYF
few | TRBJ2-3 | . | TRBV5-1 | TGCGCCAGCAGCTTGGTTCCCCCCGGGGGAGGCACAGATACGCAGTATTTT | CASSLVPPGGGTDTQYF
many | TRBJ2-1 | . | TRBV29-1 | TGCAGCGTTCACGGGGGGCCCTACAATGAGCAGTTCTTC | CSVHGGPYNEQFF
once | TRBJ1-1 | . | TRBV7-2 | TGTGCCAGCAGCCGTGCGAAGGTTGAAGCTTTCTTT | CASSRAKVEAFF
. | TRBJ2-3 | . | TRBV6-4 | TGTGCCAGCAGTGAATCACAGGGTGGCACAGATACGCAGTATTTT | CASSESQGGTDTQYF
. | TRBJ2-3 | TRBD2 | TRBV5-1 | TGCGCCAGCAGCTTGGGACTAGCGGGGGCCCGTCGCACAGATACGCAGTATTTT | CASSLGLAGARRTDTQYF
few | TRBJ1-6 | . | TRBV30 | TGTGCCTGGAGGTTCGATGTTGATTCACCCCTCCACTTT | CAWRFDVDSPLHF
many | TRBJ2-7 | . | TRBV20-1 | TGCAGTGCTAGAGAGACAGGAACCTCCTACGAGCAGTACTTC | CSARETGTSYEQYF
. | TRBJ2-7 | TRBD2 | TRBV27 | TGTGCCAGCCGACTAGCGGGAGTCCGTCGGTACGAGCAGTACTTC | CASRLAGVRRYEQYF
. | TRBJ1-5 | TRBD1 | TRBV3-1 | TGTGCCAGCAGCCAAGATCCGCCAGGGGGTTTAAAGCCCCAGCATTTT | CASSQDPPGGLKPQHF
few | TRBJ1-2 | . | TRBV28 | TGTGCCAGCAGTACCTTGGGGAGGCCTCATGGCTACACCTTC | CASSTLGRPHGYTF
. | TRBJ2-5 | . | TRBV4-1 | TGCGCCAGCAGCCAACCAATAGGAGACCAAGAGACCCAGTACTTC | CASSQPIGDQETQYF
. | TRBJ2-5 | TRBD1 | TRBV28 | TGTGCCAGCAGTCCGAGACAGAGGGGGCGGTACTTC | CASSPRQRGRYF
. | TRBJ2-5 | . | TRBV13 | TGTGCCAGCAGCGAAACAGGGAAGTCGGAGACCCAGTACTTC | CASSETGKSETQYF
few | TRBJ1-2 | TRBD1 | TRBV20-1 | TGCAGTGCTAGAACCCCGGGACAGGGAGGCTATGGCTACACCTTC | CSARTPGQGGYGYTF
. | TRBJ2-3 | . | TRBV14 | TGTGCCAGCAGCCAAGTGTGGGGTGGCGCAGGTACGCAGTATTTT | CASSQVWGGAGTQYF
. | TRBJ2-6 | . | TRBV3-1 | TGTGCCAGCAGCCAAGATCGTAAGGGAATTGCCAACGTCCTGACTTTC | CASSQDRKGIANVLTF
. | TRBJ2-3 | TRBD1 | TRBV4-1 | TGCGCCAGCAACCAAGAAGGGGACAGGGTTAGCGCAGATACGCAGTATTTT | CASNQEGDRVSADTQYF
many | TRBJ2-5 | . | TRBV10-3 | TGTGCCGTATGGACGGAGCAAGAGACCCAGTACTTC | CAVWTEQETQYF
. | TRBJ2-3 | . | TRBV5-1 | TGCGCCAGCAGCTTGCTCCCCGGGCGCGTCGATATGCAGTATTTT | CASSLLPGRVDMQYF
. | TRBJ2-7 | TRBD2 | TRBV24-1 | TGTGCCACCAGTGATGCGACTAGCGGGAACAACGAGCAGTACTTC | CATSDATSGNNEQYF
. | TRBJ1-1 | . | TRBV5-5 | TGTGCCAGCAGCTGGGAAGGGGGTACAGCTTTCTTT | CASSWEGGTAFF
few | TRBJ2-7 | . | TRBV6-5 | TGTGCCAGCAGTTACACAGGAGGGGAGGCCTACGAGCAGTACTTC | CASSYTGGEAYEQYF
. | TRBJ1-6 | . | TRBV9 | TGTGCCAGCAGCCCCTGGAATGATTCACCCCTCCACTTT | CASSPWNDSPLHF
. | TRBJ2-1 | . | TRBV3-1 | TGTGCCAGCAGTTCCCGGGGTTGGAATGAGCAGTTCTTC | CASSSRGWNEQFF
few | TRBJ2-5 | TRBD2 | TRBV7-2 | TGTGCCAGCAGCTCCCCATTAGCGGGGAGACAAGAGACCCAGTACTTC | CASSSPLAGRQETQYF
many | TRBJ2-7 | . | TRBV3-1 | TGTGCCAGCAGCCAGCTCCAAGGCGAGCAGTACTTC | CASSQLQGEQYF
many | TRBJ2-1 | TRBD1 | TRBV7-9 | TGTGCCAGCAGCTTAGGGGACAGGGAAAGGGATGAGCAGTTCTTC | CASSLGDRERDEQFF
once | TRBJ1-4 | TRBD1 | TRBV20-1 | TGCAGTGCTAGCATTGGGACAGCGAGTAATGAAAAACTGTTTTTT | CSASIGTASNEKLFF
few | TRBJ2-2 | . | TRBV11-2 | TGTGCCAGCAACCCGGGATTGTGGGAACAACACACCGGGGAGCTGTTTTTT | CASNPGLWEQHTGELFF
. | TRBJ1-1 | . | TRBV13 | TGTGCCAGCAGCCAATTCGGGAGCACTGAAGCTTTCTTT | CASSQFGSTEAFF
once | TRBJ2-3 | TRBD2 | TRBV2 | TGTGCCACCGCGGCACAGAGCAGCGGGACTGCGGTCACAGATACGCAGTATTTT | CATAAQSSGTAVTDTQYF
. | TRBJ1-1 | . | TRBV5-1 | TGCGCCAGCAGCTCTTGGGGGACTGAAGCTTTCTTT | CASSSWGTEAFF
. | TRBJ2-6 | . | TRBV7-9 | TGTGCCAGCAGCTTAGGGTTTACCGGGGCCAACGTCCTGACTTTC | CASSLGFTGANVLTF
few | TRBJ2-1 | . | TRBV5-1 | TGCGCCAGCAGCTTGGAGGAGGCATACGAGCAGTTCTTC | CASSLEEAYEQFF
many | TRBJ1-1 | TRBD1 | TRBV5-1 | TGCGCCAGCAGCTTGGGACAGGGGTACGGAGCTTTCTTT | CASSLGQGYGAFF
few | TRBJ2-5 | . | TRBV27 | TGTGCCAGCAGTTTATCCCCCGGGACACCAACTAAGGAGACCCAGTACTTC | CASSLSPGTPTKETQYF
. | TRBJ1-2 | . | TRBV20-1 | TGCAGTGCTAGCGAATCCCCCAGGGCCCTATGGTGGGGTTACACCTTC | CSASESPRALWWGYTF
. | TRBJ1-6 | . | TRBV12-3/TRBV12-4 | TGTGCCAGCAGTACGACCCAAAGTCTCTCCTATAATTCACCCCTCCACTTT | CASSTTQSLSYNSPLHF
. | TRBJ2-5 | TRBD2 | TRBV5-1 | TGCGCCAGCAGCTATAGCGGGGGACACCAAGAGGCCCAGTACTTC | CASSYSGGHQEAQYF
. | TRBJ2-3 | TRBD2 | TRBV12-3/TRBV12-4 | TGTGCCAGCAGTCCACCGACTAGCGGGACCACAGATACGCAGTATTTT | CASSPPTSGTTDTQYF
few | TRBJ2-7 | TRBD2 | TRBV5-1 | TGCGCCAGCAGCTTGTTTCCCCCAGGTTCTCTTAGCGGGAGTTCGTACGAGCAGTACTTC | CASSLFPPGSLSGSSYEQYF